A single sample is the source of the 8 T cell receptor beta chains below, sequenced in a study of blood T cells in healthy people across ages. Combining a sample-barcoded 5' primer with a J-beta primer mix, a second PCR ran for about 7 to 11 cycles. TCRdb fed the 5' RACE reads into MiXCR, producing one record per CDR3 protein. The data hold 1.5 million to 1.8 million distinct CDR3 sequences, with around 40% observed a single time. Input material: blood. These receptors came from a woman aged 18-29 years in good health.

This clonotype was seen a single time. The genes are TRBV10-3 and TRBJ1-4; D unclear. CDR3 length: 14 residues. The V gene's germline CDR1 is ENHRY and CDR2 SYGVKD. Trimming cost V 10 bases and J 6 bases, with 18 bases left between them. The CDR3 here is CATRESKEHEKLFF. The CDR3, as DNA: TGTGCCACCAGAGAGTCCAAGGAGCATGAAAAACTGTTTTTT.

The V call is TRBV23-1, the J call TRBJ2-1; the D gene is possibly TRBD1 (6 bases). TRBV23-1 is identified as an open reading frame with a role that is uncertain. Trimming left V 6 bases short and J 13 bases short, with 16 bases between. CDR3 length equals 12 residues. The DNA of the CDR3 is TGCGCCAGCAGACAGGGTCGAGAGACCCAGTTCTTC. It codes for CASRQGRETQFF.

The rearrangement joins TRBV12-3 or TRBV12-4 to TRBJ1-1; 7 bases align to TRBD1. V was pared by 6 bases and J by 3 bases, with 13 bases of the junction left unmatched. This CDR3 contains 16 residues. CDR3 in DNA: TGTGCCAGCAGAAAACAGGGGCGGGTAACGGACACTGAAGCTTTCTTT. Translation: CASRKQGRVTDTEAFF.

This sequence joins TRBV30 and TRBJ2-7; tentatively, D is TRBD1 (6 bases). The CDR3 has 13 amino acids. Trimming stripped 3 bases from V and 2 bases from J, with 11 bases between. Per the germline V gene, CDR1 is GTSNPN and CDR2 is SVGIG (reference sequence). CDR3 loop: CAWSQGHPYEQYF. The CDR3 bases are TGTGCCTGGAGCCAGGGACACCCCTACGAGCAGTACTTC.

The CDR3 DNA sequence: TGTGCCAGCAGCACACAGCGGGGGGGCACCGGGGAGCTGTTTTTT. This sequence encodes CASSTQRGGTGELFF. The chain recombines TRBV11-2 with TRBJ2-2, with 10 bases matching TRBD2. Trimming cost V 5 bases and J 4 bases; bases outside gene matches: 4. The CDR3 totals 15 residues. The germline CDR1 and CDR2 sequences are SGHAT and FQNNGV.

This chain links TRBV12-3 or TRBV12-4 with TRBJ2-2; 7 positions match TRBD1. CDR3 length: 13 residues. Trimming took 5 bases from V and 10 from J; bases not matched to a gene: 7. The CDR3 here is CASSTIQGVELFF. The CDR3 region has the DNA TGTGCCAGCAGTACAATCCAGGGGGTGGAGCTGTTTTTT.

The chain combines TRBV6-1 with TRBJ1-2; TRBD1 agrees at 7 bases. Germline V gene sequence: CDR1 MNHNS, CDR2 SASEGT. V was pared by 2 bases and J by 7 bases, with 7 bases of the junction left unmatched. This CDR3 has 14 amino acids. In DNA form, the CDR3 reads TGTGCCAGCAGTGAACACCAGGGGGTGGTTGGCTACACCTTC. Its translation is CASSEHQGVVGYTF.

This clonotype showed up just a few times. The V gene is TRBV7-2, the J gene TRBJ2-5; tentatively, D is TRBD2 (5 bases). Germline loops: CDR1 SGHTA, CDR2 FQGNSA. The V and J ends lost 3 bases and 5 bases respectively, with 22 bases between them. This CDR3 is 17 amino acids long. CDR3 amino acids: CASSLTLSAGGWETQYF. Here the CDR3 DNA reads TGTGCCAGCAGCTTGACTTTGTCGGCTGGAGGTTGGGAGACCCAGTACTTC.